A selection of T cell receptor beta chains follows, all from one sample in a study of T cell responses to AZD1222 COVID-19 vaccine. This table comes from immunoSEQ multiplex PCR, and its TCRdb copy is limited to in-frame clones, with some not included. Among 150,000 to 200,000 clones listed, approximately 90% were seen once. The sequences come from peripheral blood, collected 28 days after the second AZD1222 dose. Source of these receptors: an adult who received the AZD1222 COVID-19 vaccine. Each CDR3 is given without its conserved first and last residue. Clone sizes are given selectively: once, few, many, or a class where the clone is expanded.

CDR3,V,size
ASSYSAEAGYT,TRBV6-5,-
ASSMGLAGLYEQY,TRBV6-5,-
ASSLDRDYGYT,TRBV9,-
ASRGIGTEAF,TRBV27,-
ASSAPTMAETQY,TRBV6-2/TRBV6-3,-
ASSLDGGESTDTQY,TRBV7-8,-
ASSYKGGSGLEQY,TRBV6-5,few
ASSRERGRLYNEQF,TRBV4-1,-
ASSQRNEQF,TRBV6-5,-
ASSPPRDRITSGEPFSSTDTQY,TRBV12-1,-
ASSPYRGTNYGYT,TRBV6-5,-
ADPLGGGADEAF,TRBV27,-
ASSRPGGGLNTEAF,TRBV6-6,-
ASSPRDRDAGELF,TRBV7-6,-
ASSGDQGGGYT,TRBV2,once
ASSKGGHMYTEAF,TRBV5-1,-
ASSVRRQGANEQF,TRBV7-9,once
ASSYRGQGIYEQY,TRBV6-5,-
ASSPTGRNYEQY,TRBV6-2/TRBV6-3,-
ASSPRTEYYEQY,TRBV14,few
ASSLGAGGMNEQF,TRBV7-3,-
ASRRTSDSNEQF,TRBV2,-
ASSFRPGRGYT,TRBV6-6,-
SAPTGGNTEAF,TRBV29-1,-
ASSPQSNYGYT,TRBV28,once
ASSGGSGDSPLH,TRBV5-4,-
ASSSRLAGEGEQY,TRBV11-2,-
AIPRREDTGELF,TRBV6-5,-
ASSLVSAGSYEQY,TRBV7-8,-
ATSRDRGGARNTIY,TRBV15,-
ASSFAGEVGDTQY,TRBV7-6,-
ASSPFLAGPLKQY,TRBV3-1/TRBV3-2,-
ASSPRDTEAF,TRBV7-9,-
ASSDGTTTNEKLF,TRBV11-2,-
ASSFGPTLSTDTQY,TRBV5-5,-
ASSEGGAENTGELF,TRBV6-1,-
ASSLDTSGRAYEQY,TRBV5-1,-
ASSETSYSNQPQH,TRBV25-1,once
SSRRGKYSIQY,TRBV29-1,-
ASSLGVDGYT,TRBV13,-
ASGSPGRNEAF,TRBV12-5,-
ASSSTASSYNEQF,TRBV19,-
AWSSRGGANTEAF,TRBV30,-
ASIGGLSTGELF,TRBV3-1/TRBV3-2,-
ASSSDRGKVGQPQH,TRBV18,-
SVRGAERWDEQY,TRBV29-1,once
ASRVTANYGYT,TRBV6-5,-
ATSRQRTGNQPQH,TRBV15,-
ASSPRQGTHYGYT,TRBV25-1,-
ASSSGLAGTYNEQF,TRBV5-1,-
ASTLTDNTGELF,TRBV11-2,-
ASSTRQTTGELF,TRBV9,-